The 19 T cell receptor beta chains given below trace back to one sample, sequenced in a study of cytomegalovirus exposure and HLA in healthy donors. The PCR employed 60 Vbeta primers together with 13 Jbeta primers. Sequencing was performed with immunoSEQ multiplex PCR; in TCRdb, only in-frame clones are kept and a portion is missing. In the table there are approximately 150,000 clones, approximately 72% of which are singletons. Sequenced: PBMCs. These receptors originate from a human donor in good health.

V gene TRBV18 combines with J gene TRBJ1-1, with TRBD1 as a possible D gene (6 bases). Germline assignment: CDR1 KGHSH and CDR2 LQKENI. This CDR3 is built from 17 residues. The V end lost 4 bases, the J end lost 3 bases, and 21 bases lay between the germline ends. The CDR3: CASSLTGTLGIDTEAFF. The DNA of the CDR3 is TGTGCCAGCTCACTTACAGGGACGCTCGGCATCGACACTGAAGCTTTCTTT.

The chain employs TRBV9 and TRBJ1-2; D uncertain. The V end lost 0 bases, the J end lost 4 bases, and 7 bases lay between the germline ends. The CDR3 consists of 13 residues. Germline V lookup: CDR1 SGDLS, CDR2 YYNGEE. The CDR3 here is CASSVAPSYGYTF. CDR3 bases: TGTGCCAGCAGCGTAGCTCCCAGCTATGGCTACACCTTC. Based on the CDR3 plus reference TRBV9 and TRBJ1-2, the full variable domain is DSGVTQTPKHLITATGQRVTLRCSPRSGDLSVYWYQQSLDQGLQFLIQYYNGEERAKGNILERFSAQQFPDLHSELNLSSLELGDSALYFCASSVAPSYGYTFGSGTRLTVV.

CDR3 region: CASSLGGQGNEKLFF. The CDR3 DNA reads as TGCGCCAGCAGCTTGGGCGGACAGGGGAATGAAAAACTGTTTTTT. The V gene is TRBV5-1, the J gene TRBJ1-4, with 9 bases lining up with TRBD1. CDR3 length: 15 amino acids. After removal of 0 bases from V and 5 bases from J, the junction contained 2 bases not matched to a gene. CDR1 and CDR2 (germline): SGHRS, YFSETQ.

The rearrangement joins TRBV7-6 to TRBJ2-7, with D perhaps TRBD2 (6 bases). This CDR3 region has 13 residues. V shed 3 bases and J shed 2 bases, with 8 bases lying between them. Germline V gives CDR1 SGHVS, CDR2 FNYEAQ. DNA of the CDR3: TGTGCCAGCAGCTTCGGGGGTACCTACGAGCAGTACTTC. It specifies CASSFGGTYEQYF.

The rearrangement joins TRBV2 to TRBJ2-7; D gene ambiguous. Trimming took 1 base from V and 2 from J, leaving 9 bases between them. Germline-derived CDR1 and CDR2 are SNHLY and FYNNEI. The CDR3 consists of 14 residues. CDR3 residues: CASSEGTRTYEQYF. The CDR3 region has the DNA TGTGCCAGCAGTGAAGGTACCAGGACCTACGAGCAGTACTTC.

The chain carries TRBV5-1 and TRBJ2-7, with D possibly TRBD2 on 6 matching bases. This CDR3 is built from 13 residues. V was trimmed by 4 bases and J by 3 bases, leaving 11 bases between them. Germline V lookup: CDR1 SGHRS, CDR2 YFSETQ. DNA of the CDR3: TGCGCCAGCAGCCCGGGACTTGACTACGAGCAGTACTTC. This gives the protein CASSPGLDYEQYF.

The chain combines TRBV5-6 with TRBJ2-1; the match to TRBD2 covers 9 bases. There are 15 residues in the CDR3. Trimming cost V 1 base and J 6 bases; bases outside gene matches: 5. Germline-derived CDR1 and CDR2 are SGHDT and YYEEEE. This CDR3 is CASSLRPSGVNEQFF. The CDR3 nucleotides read TGTGCCAGCAGCTTGAGGCCTAGCGGGGTCAATGAGCAGTTCTTC.

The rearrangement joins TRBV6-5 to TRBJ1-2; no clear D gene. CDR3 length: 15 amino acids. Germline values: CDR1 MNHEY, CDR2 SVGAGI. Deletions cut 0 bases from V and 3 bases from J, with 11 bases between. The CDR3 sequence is CASSYSLGVDYGYTF. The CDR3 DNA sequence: TGTGCCAGCAGTTACTCGCTCGGGGTTGACTATGGCTACACCTTC.

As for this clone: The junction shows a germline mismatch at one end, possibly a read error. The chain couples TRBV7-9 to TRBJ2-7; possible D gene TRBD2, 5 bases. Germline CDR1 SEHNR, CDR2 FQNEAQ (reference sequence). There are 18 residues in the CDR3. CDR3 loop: CSSSPTLSRVPIPIEQYF. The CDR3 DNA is TGTTCCAGCAGCCCGACCCTTTCGCGGGTTCCCATCCCCATCGAGCAGTACTTC.

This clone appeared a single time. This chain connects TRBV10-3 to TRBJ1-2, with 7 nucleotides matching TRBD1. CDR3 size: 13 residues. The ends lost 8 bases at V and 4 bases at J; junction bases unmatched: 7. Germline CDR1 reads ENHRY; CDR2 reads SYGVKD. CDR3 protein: CAIGYDRAYGYTF. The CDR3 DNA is TGTGCCATCGGATACGACAGGGCCTATGGCTACACCTTC.

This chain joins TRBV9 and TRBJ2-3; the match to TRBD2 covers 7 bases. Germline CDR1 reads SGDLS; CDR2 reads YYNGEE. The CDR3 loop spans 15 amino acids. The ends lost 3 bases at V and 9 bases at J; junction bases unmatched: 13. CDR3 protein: CASSGPVSGEETQYF. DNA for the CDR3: TGTGCCAGCAGCGGACCCGTGAGCGGGGAAGAGACGCAGTATTTT.

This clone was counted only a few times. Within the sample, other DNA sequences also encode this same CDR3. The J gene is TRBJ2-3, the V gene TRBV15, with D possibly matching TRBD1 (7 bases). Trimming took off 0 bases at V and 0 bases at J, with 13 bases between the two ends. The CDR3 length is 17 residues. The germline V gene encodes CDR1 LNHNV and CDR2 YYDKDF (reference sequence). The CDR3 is CATSRDRRGLSTDTQYF. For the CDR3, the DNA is TGTGCCACCAGCAGAGATCGGAGGGGGCTTAGCACAGATACGCAGTATTTT.

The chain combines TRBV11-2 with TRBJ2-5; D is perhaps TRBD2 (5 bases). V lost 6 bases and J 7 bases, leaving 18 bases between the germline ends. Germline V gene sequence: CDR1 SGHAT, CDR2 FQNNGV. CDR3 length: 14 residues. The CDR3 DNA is TGTGCCAGCAGTCGAAGCGGACTTCCCGCGACCCAGTACTTC. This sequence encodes CASSRSGLPATQYF.

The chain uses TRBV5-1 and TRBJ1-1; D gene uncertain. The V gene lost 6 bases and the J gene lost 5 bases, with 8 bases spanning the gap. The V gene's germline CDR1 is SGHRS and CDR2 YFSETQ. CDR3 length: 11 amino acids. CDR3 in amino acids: CASTAGTEAFF. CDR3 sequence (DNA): TGCGCCAGCACGGCGGGAACTGAAGCTTTCTTT. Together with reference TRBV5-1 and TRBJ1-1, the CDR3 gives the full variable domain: KAGVTQTPRYLIKTRGQQVTLSCSPISGHRSVSWYQQTPGQGLQFLFEYFSETQRNKGNFPGRFSGRQFSNSRSEMNVSTLELGDSALYLCASTAGTEAFFGQGTRLTVV.

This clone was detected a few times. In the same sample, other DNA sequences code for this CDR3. CDR3 DNA: TGTGCCAGTAGTATTAGCGTGGGCACTGAAGCTTTCTTT. Translation gives CASSISVGTEAFF. The chain employs TRBV19 and TRBJ1-1; unclear D gene. Germline V gene sequence: CDR1 LNHDA, CDR2 SQIVND (reference sequence). Trimming cost V 3 bases and J 4 bases, with 9 bases left between them. The CDR3 is 13 residues long.

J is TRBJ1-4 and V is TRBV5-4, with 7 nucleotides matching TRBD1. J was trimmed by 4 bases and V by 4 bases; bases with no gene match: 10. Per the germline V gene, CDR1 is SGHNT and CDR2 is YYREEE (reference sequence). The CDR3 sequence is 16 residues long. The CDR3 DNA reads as TGTGCCAGCAGCCTACAAGGACAGGCGTATAATGAAAAACTGTTTTTT. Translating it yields CASSLQGQAYNEKLFF.

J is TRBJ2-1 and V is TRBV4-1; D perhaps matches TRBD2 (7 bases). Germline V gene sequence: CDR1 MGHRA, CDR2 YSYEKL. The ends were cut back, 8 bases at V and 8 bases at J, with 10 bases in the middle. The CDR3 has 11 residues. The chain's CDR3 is CASGGAYEQFF. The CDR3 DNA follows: TGCGCCAGCGGGGGGGCATATGAGCAGTTCTTC.

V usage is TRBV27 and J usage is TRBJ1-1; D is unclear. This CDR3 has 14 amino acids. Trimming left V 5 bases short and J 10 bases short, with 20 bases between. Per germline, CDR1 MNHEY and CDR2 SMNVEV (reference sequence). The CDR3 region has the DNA TGTGCCAGCAGTCCCGGCCCGCAGGCGGGCGCAGCTTTCTTT. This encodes CASSPGPQAGAAFF.

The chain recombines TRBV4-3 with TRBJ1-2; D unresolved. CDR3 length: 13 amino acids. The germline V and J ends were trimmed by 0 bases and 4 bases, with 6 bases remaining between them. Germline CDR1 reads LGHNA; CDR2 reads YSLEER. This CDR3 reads CASSQEPGYGYTF. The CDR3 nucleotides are TGCGCCAGCAGCCAAGAACCAGGCTATGGCTACACCTTC.